This TCR beta chain was recorded in a study of blood T cells in healthy people across ages. Findings of the study overall: Estimated diversity that came from one million T cells was considered an underestimate. Unsorted PBMCs ruled out conclusive naive versus antigen-experienced comparison.

Primed by a sample-barcoded 5' primer and a J-beta primer mix, a second PCR proceeded for about 6 to 12 cycles. TCRdb itself ran the 5' RACE reads through MiXCR, one entry per CDR3 protein. This table has roughly 800,000 distinct CDR3 sequences, 58% appearing once. The individuals who served as donors were healthy Caucasians living in Russia, aged about 6 to 95. In each sample, at least 6 million PBMCs were isolated. Regarding this clonotype: Antigen: not known.

The TCR comes from a young man in good health. Sequences were obtained from blood.

CDR3 protein: CASRMPGRGNTEAFF. CDR3 DNA sequence: TGTGCCAGCAGGATGCCAGGCAGGGGGAACACTGAAGCTTTCTTT. J is TRBJ1-1 and V is TRBV27, with a possible D match to TRBD1 (6 bases). The CDR3 extends over 15 amino acids. Deletions cut 6 bases from V and 1 base from J, with 15 bases between. Per germline, CDR1 MNHEY and CDR2 SMNVEV (reference sequence).